A selection of T cell receptor beta chains follows, all from one sample in a study of T cell changes during pregnancy in multiple sclerosis. TCRdb's table, derived via immunoSEQ multiplex PCR, lists solely in-frame clones and lacks some. The data contain some 43,000 clones, about 94% of them singletons. The source was CD8+ T cells from peripheral blood mononuclear cells, collected in the third trimester of pregnancy. These receptors were collected from a female donor with multiple sclerosis, enrolled in a pregnancy study. Both conserved end residues are part of each CDR3. D genes are given only for firm matches. Only some rows state a clone size, as once, few, many or a class for expanded clones.

d_gene	abundance	v_gene	len	j_gene	CDR3nt	CDR3aa
TRBD2	-	TRBV10-3	15	TRBJ2-5	TGTGCCATCAGTGTCGGGCTAGCGGGACAAGAGACCCAGTACTTC	CAISVGLAGQETQYF
-	-	TRBV19	13	TRBJ2-7	TGTGCCAGTAGTATTACCCGCTACTACGAGCAGTACTTC	CASSITRYYEQYF
-	-	TRBV6-4	14	TRBJ2-2	TGTGCCAGCAGTGACGCTTCTAGCGCCGGGGAGCTGTTTTTT	CASSDASSAGELFF
-	-	TRBV19	13	TRBJ2-1	TGTGCCAGTAGTGCCAACGGGTACAATGAGCAGTTCTTC	CASSANGYNEQFF
-	-	TRBV29-1	14	TRBJ2-7	TGCAGCGTTGAGATTCCGGACAGCAACTACGAGCAGTACTTC	CSVEIPDSNYEQYF
TRBD1	-	TRBV19	14	TRBJ1-5	TGTGCCAGGAATCGGACAGGGCTCAATCAGCCCCAGCATTTT	CARNRTGLNQPQHF
-	-	TRBV9	14	TRBJ1-1	TGTGCCAGCAGCGTTGGGGAGGGGAACACTGAAGCTTTCTTT	CASSVGEGNTEAFF
-	-	TRBV9	13	TRBJ1-1	TGTGCCAGCAGCTCCGGACAGTTCACTGAAGCTTTCTTT	CASSSGQFTEAFF
-	-	TRBV10-3	13	TRBJ1-1	TGTGCCATCAGAAACAGGGCGCGAGCTGAAGCTTTCTTT	CAIRNRARAEAFF
-	-	TRBV19	15	TRBJ2-7	TGTGCCAGTAGTATCTCCGGTGGGGGAGGATACGAGCAGTACTTC	CASSISGGGGYEQYF
-	-	TRBV9	17	TRBJ2-3	TGTGCCAGCAGCGGCGAGCCTCATGGTACTCCCTCAGATACGCAGTATTTT	CASSGEPHGTPSDTQYF
TRBD1	-	TRBV7-2	16	TRBJ2-1	TGTGCCAGCAGCATAACAGGGGTCCTCGCTTACAATGAGCAGTTCTTC	CASSITGVLAYNEQFF
-	-	TRBV5-1	18	TRBJ2-6	TGCGCCAGCAGCTTGGCCTACCCGTTAAGCTCTGGGGCCAACGTCCTGACTTTC	CASSLAYPLSSGANVLTF
-	once	TRBV2	14	TRBJ2-5	TGTGCCAGCAGTGAGTGGGGGGTAAGAGAGACCCAGTACTTC	CASSEWGVRETQYF
-	-	TRBV29-1	16	TRBJ1-2	TGCAGCGTTGACCCGTACGTGGAGGGGTGGGTCTATGGCTACACCTTC	CSVDPYVEGWVYGYTF
-	-	TRBV2	15	TRBJ2-4	TGTGCCAGCAGTGACCTACCAGGGGCCAAAAACATTCAGTACTTC	CASSDLPGAKNIQYF
TRBD1	once	TRBV5-1	15	TRBJ2-6	TGCGCCAGCAGCTCGGACAGGGCCTGGGCCAACGTCCTGACTTTC	CASSSDRAWANVLTF
TRBD2	once	TRBV2	15	TRBJ2-1	TGTGCCAGCAGAGAACCGGGACTAGGGTACAATGAGCAGTTCTTC	CASREPGLGYNEQFF
TRBD2	-	TRBV27	20	TRBJ2-1	TGTGCCAGCAGTCTGGTGTTGAGGACTAGCGGGATAAGGTCCCACAATGAGCAGTTCTTC	CASSLVLRTSGIRSHNEQFF
-	-	TRBV27	15	TRBJ2-5	TGTGCCAGCAGTTCGCTTACAGGGTCGGCAGAGACCCAGTACTTC	CASSSLTGSAETQYF
-	-	TRBV27	13	TRBJ1-1	TGTGCCAGCAGGGAGGGGTATGGCACTGAAGCTTTCTTT	CASREGYGTEAFF
TRBD2	-	TRBV9	16	TRBJ2-5	TGTGCCAGCAGCCCAGGTGGGAGGGGAGTAGGAGAGACCCAGTACTTC	CASSPGGRGVGETQYF
-	-	TRBV19	14	TRBJ1-1	TGTGCCAGTAGTATAGGAAGAGGAAACACTGAAGCTTTCTTT	CASSIGRGNTEAFF
TRBD1	-	TRBV19	16	TRBJ2-7	TGTGCCAGTAGTATACTTCCAGGGGGCATCGTTGACGAGCAGTACTTC	CASSILPGGIVDEQYF
-	-	TRBV13	18	TRBJ2-6	TGTGCCAGCAGCGTCGGGGCAGGGGGGCCTTCTGGGGCCAACGTCCTGACTTTC	CASSVGAGGPSGANVLTF
TRBD2	-	TRBV11-2	16	TRBJ2-5	TGTGCCAGCAGCTTAGAATCTAGCGGGATGGCGGAGACCCAGTACTTC	CASSLESSGMAETQYF
-	-	TRBV27	14	TRBJ2-1	TGTGCCAGCAGTTTCTATAGCTCCTACAATGAGCAGTTCTTC	CASSFYSSYNEQFF
-	-	TRBV5-6	13	TRBJ2-4	TGTGCCAGCAGCTTCCAGGACAGTAACATTCAGTACTTC	CASSFQDSNIQYF
-	-	TRBV4-1	16	TRBJ2-2	TGCGCCAGCAGCCAAGACTACGGGGGGCTCACCGGGGAGCTGTTTTTT	CASSQDYGGLTGELFF
-	-	TRBV7-9	12	TRBJ2-3	TGTGCCAGCAGCTTCCTTTCAGATACGCAGTATTTT	CASSFLSDTQYF
-	-	TRBV23-1	17	TRBJ1-3	TGCGCCAGTGTCAGGTGTTCAGGACAAGTTTACGGAAACACCATATATTTT	CASVRCSGQVYGNTIYF